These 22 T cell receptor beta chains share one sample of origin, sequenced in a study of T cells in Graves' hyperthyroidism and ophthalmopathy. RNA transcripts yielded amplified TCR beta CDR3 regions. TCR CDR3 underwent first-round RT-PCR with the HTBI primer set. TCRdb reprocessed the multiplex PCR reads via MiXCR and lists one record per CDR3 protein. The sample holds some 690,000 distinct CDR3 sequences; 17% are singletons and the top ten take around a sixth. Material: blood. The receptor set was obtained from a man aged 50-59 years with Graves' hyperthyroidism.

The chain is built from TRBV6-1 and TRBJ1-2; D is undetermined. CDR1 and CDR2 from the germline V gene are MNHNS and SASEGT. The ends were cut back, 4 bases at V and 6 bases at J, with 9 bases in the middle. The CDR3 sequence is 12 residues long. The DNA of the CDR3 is TGTGCCAGCAGTGGGACTAGGCATGGCTACACCTTC. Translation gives CASSGTRHGYTF.

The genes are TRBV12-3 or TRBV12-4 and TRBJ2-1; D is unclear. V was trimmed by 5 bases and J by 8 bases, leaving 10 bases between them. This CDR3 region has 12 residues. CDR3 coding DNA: TGTGCCAGCAGTCCGACTCCGGATGAGCAGTTCTTC. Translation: CASSPTPDEQFF.

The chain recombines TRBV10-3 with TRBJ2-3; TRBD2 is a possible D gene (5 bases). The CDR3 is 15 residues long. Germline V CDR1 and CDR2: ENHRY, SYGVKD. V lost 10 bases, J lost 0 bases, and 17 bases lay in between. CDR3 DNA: TGTGCCACTCATCGCGGGCGGGCTAGCACAGATACGCAGTATTTT. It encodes CATHRGRASTDTQYF.

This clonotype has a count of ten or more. The CDR3 sequence: CASSFGTSADTQYF. The CDR3 DNA is TGTGCCAGCAGTTTTGGGACTAGCGCAGATACGCAGTATTTT. The rearrangement uses TRBV12-3 or TRBV12-4 and TRBJ2-3; the match to TRBD2 covers 10 bases. The CDR3 length is 14 residues. V shed 3 bases and J 4 bases; nucleotides not matched to a gene: 1.

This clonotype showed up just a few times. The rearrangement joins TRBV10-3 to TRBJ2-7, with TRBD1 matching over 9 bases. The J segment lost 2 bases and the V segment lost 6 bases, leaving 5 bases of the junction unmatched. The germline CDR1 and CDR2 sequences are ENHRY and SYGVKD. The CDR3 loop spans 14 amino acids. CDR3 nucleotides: TGTGCCATCAGGCCGGGACAGGGAGCCTACGAGCAGTACTTC. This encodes CAIRPGQGAYEQYF.

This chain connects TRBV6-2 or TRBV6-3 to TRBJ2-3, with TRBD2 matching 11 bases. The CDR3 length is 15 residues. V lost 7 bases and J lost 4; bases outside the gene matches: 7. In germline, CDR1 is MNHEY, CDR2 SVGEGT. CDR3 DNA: TGTGCCAGCAACCCACTAGCGGGAGCACCAGATACGCAGTATTTT. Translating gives CASNPLAGAPDTQYF.

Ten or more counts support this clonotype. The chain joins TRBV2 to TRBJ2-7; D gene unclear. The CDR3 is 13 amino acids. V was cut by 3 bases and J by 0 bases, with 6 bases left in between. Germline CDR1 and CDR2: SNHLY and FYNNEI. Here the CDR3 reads CASSEGGSYEQYF. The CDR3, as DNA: TGTGCCAGCAGTGAGGGCGGCTCCTACGAGCAGTACTTC.

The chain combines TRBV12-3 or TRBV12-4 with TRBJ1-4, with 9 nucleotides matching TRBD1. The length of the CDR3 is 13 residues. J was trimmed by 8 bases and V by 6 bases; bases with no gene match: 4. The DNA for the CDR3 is TGTGCCAGCAGAGGGACAGGGATGGAAAAACTGTTTTTT. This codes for CASRGTGMEKLFF.

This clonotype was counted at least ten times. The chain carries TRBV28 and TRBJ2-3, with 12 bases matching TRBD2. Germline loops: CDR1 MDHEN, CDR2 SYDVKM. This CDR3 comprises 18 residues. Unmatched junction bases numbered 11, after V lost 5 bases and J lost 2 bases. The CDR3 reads CASSDPFRLAGDTDTQYF. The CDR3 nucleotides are TGTGCCAGCAGTGACCCTTTCCGACTAGCGGGAGACACAGATACGCAGTATTTT.

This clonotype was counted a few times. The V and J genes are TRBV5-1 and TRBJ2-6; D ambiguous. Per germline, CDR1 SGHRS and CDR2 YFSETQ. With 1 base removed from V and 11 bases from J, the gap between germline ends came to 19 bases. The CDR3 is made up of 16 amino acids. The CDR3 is CASSLNRPAGRDVLTF. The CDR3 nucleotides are TGCGCCAGCAGCTTGAATCGTCCGGCAGGTAGAGACGTCCTGACTTTC.

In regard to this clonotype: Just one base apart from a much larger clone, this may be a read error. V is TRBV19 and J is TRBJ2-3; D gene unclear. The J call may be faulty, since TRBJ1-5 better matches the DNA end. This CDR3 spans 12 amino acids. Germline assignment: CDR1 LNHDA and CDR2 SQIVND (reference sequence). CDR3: CASWRRGDTQHF. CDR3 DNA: TGTGCCAGTTGGCGGCGCGGGGATACGCAGCATTTT.

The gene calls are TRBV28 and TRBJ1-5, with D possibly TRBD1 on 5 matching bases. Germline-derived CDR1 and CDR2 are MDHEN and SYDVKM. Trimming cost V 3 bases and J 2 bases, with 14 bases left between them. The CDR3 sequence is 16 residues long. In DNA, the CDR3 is TGTGCCAGCAGTTTTCTGGCAGGGACGGGCAATCAGCCCCAGCATTTT. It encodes CASSFLAGTGNQPQHF. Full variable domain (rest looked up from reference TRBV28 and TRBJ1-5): DVKVTQSSRYLVKRTGEKVFLECVQDMDHENMFWYRQDPGLGLRLIYFSYDVKMKEKGDIPEGYSVSREKKERFSLILESASTNQTSMYLCASSFLAGTGNQPQHFGDGTRLSIL.

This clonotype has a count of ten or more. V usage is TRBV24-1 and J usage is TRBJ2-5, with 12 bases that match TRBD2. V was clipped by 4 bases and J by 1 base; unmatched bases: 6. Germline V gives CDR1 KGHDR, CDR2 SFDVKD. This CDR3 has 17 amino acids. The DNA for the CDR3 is TGTGCCACCAGTGAAACGGGACTAGCGGGCTCCCAAGAGACCCAGTACTTC. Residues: CATSETGLAGSQETQYF.

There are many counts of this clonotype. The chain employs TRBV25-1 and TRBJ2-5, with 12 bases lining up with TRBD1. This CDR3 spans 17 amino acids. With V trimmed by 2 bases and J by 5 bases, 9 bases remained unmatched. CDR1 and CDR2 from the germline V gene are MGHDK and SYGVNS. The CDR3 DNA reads TGTGCCAGCAGTGAACCCGGGACAGGGGGCGAGTACGAGACCCAGTACTTC. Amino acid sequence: CASSEPGTGGEYETQYF.

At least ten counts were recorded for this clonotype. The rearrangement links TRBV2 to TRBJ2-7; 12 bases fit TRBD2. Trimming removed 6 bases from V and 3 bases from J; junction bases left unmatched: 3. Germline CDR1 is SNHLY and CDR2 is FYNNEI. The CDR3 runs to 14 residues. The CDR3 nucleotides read TGTGCCAGCAGAACGACTAGCGGGAGCTACGAGCAGTACTTC. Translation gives CASRTTSGSYEQYF.

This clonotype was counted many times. The CDR3: CASSLYSRGGELFF. The CDR3 coding sequence is TGTGCCAGCAGCTTATACTCACGTGGTGGGGAGCTGTTTTTT. This chain connects TRBV7-8 to TRBJ2-2, with no clear D. The CDR3 covers 14 residues. Germline CDR1 SGHVS, CDR2 FQNEAQ. V was trimmed by 2 bases and J by 8 bases, leaving 12 bases between them.

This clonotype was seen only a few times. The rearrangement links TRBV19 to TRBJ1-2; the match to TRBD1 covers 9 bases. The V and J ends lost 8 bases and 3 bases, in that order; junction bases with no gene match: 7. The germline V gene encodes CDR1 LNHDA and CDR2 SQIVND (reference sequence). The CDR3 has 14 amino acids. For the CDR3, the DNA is TGTGCCAGTGCCCGGGACAGGGAACACTATGGCTACACCTTC. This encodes CASARDREHYGYTF.

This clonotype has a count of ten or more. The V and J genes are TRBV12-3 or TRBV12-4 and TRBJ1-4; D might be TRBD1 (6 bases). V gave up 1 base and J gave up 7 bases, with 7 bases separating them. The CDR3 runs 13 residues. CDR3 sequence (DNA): TGTGCCAGCAGTTTAGAGGGGGGTGAAAAACTGTTTTTT. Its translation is CASSLEGGEKLFF.

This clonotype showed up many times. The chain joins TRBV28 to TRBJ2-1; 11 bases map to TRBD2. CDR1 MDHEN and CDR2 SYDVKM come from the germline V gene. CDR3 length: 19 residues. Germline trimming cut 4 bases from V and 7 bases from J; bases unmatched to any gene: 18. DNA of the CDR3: TGTGCCAGCAGTTCGGCTAGCGGGAGGCCTGCGGGGGGGGGGAATGAGCAGTTCTTC. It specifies CASSSASGRPAGGGNEQFF.

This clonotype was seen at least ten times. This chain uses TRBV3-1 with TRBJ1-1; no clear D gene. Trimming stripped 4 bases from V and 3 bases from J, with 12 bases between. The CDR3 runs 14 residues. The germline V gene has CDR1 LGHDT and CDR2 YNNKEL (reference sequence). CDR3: CASSLGPADTEAFF. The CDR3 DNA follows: TGTGCCAGCAGCCTCGGCCCCGCTGACACTGAAGCTTTCTTT.

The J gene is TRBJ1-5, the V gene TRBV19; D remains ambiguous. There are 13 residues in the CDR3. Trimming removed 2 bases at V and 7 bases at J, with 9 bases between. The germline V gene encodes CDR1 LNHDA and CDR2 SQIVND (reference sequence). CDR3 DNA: TGTGCCAGTAGTATATCTCCAACACAGCCCCAGCATTTT. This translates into CASSISPTQPQHF. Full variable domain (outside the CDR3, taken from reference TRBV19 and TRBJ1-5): DGGITQSPKYLFRKEGQNVTLSCEQNLNHDAMYWYRQDPGQGLRLIYYSQIVNDFQKGDIAEGYSVSREKKESFPLTVTSAQKNPTAFYLCASSISPTQPQHFGDGTRLSIL.

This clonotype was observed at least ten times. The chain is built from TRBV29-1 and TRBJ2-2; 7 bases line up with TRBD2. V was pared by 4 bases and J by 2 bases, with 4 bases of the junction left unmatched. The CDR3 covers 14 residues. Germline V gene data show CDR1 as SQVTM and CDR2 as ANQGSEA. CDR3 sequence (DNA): TGCAGCGTTGCGGGAGGCCGCAACACCGGGGAGCTGTTTTTT. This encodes CSVAGGRNTGELFF.